One TCR beta chain is described in this entry. There are 14 residues in the CDR3. Germline V gene sequence: CDR1 SGHRS, CDR2 YFSETQ. Trimming removed 4 bases from V and 3 bases from J; junction bases left unmatched: 6. The sample comes from a study of blood T cell repertoires in COVID-19. The wider study: In each case, the material was cDNA or gDNA derived from T cells, B-cell-depleted T cells, or PBMCs.

Assay: immunoSEQ multiplex PCR; the TCRdb copy retains only in-frame clones and omits some. Of 360,000 or so clones listed, 88% are singletons. Study members were between about 18 and 100 years old and lived in fewer than 30 US regions. Grouping used clinical history reported by participants in a survey and questionnaire. During the 2 weeks before they entered the study, exposed participants had met someone with a PCR-confirmed or clinician-diagnosed COVID-19 case. The chain is built from TRBV5-1 and TRBJ2-7; TRBD1 matches at 8 bases. This clonotype was sampled from a woman aged 30 to 39 who had been exposed to COVID-19. The sample comprised PBMCs or T cells enriched from blood (not recorded which). The CDR3 sequence: CASSSTTGDYEQYF. Written as DNA, the CDR3 is TGCGCCAGCAGCAGCACGACAGGGGACTACGAGCAGTACTTC.